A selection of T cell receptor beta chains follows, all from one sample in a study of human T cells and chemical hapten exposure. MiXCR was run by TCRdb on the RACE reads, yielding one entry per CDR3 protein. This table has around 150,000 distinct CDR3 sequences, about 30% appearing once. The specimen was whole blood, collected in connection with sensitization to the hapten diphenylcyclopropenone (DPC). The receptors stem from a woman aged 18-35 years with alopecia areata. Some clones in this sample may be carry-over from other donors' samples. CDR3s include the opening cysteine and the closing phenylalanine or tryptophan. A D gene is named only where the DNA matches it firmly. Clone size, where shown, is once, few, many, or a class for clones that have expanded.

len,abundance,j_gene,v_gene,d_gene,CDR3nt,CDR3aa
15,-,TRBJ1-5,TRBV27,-,TGTGCCAGCAGTTTAGCTGGGAGGAGTAATCAGCCCCAGCATTTT,CASSLAGRSNQPQHF
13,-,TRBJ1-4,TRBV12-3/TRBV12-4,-,TGTGCCAGCACTCGGAGCTCTAATGAAAAACTGTTTTTT,CASTRSSNEKLFF
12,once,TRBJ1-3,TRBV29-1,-,TGCAGCGTCAGGACAGTTGGAAACACCATATATTTT,CSVRTVGNTIYF
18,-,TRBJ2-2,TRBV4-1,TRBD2,TGCGCCAGCAGTCTGACTTCTGGGAGCGGGGGGGGTACCGGGGAGCTGTTTTTT,CASSLTSGSGGGTGELFF
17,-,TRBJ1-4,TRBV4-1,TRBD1,TGCGCCAGCAGCCAAGCCACATTGGACAGGCTCTTTGAAAAACTGTTTTTT,CASSQATLDRLFEKLFF
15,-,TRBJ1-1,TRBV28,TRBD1,TGTGCCAGCAGTACCCGGACAGGGAAGGATACTGAAGCTTTCTTT,CASSTRTGKDTEAFF
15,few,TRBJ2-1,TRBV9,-,TGTGCCAGCAGCGTAGCTGGGGTTGAAGCCAATGAGCAGTTCTTC,CASSVAGVEANEQFF
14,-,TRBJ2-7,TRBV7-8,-,TGTGCCAGCAGCTTAGGAGCTAATAGTCGCGAGCAGTACTTC,CASSLGANSREQYF
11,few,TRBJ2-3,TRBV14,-,TGTGCCAGCAGCCATGGGGGTTCGCAGTATTTT,CASSHGGSQYF
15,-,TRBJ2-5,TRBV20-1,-,TGCAGTGTCCTTACGGGCGGGAAGAATTTGGAGACCCAGTACTTC,CSVLTGGKNLETQYF
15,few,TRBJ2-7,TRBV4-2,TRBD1,TGTGCCAGCAGCAACTCAGGGGGCCTCCCCTACGAGCAGTACTTC,CASSNSGGLPYEQYF
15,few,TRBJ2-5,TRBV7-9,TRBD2,TGTGCCAGCAGCTTCGGGACTAGCGGCCAAGAGACCCAGTACTTC,CASSFGTSGQETQYF
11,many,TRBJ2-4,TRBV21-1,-,TGTGCCAGCAGTCCCAGTTACATTCAGTACTTC,CASSPSYIQYF
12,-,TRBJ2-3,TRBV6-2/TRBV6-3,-,TGTGCCAGCAGCCACGGGGTTGATACGCAGTATTTT,CASSHGVDTQYF
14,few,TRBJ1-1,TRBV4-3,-,TGCGCCAGCAGCCAACTAACAGAGAACACTGAAGCTTTCTTT,CASSQLTENTEAFF
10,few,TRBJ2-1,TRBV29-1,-,TGCAGCGGGGCCGGGAGTGAGCAGTTCTTC,CSGAGSEQFF
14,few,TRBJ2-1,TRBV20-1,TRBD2,TGCAGTGCTAGGGCCAGCGGGAGAATATACGAGCAGTTCTTC,CSARASGRIYEQFF
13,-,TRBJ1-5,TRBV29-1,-,TGCAGCGTTGGGGGTACAGGGAATCAGCCCCAGCATTTT,CSVGGTGNQPQHF
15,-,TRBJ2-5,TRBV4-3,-,TGCGCCAGCAGCCAAGATCGAGGCCGGGGGGAGACCCAGTACTTC,CASSQDRGRGETQYF
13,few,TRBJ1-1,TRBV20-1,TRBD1,TGCAGTGCTGATCAGGGGGTTGGCACTGAAGCTTTCTTT,CSADQGVGTEAFF
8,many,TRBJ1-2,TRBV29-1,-,TGCAGCGTTGGCGGCTACACCTTC,CSVGGYTF
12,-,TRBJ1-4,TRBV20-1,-,TGCAGTGCTCTTGGACCCAGGGAAAAACTGTTTTTT,CSALGPREKLFF
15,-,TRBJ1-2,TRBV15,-,TGTGCCACCAGCAGAGCCGGCGGGATGGTCAATGGCTACACCTTC,CATSRAGGMVNGYTF
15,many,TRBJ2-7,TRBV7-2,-,TGTGCCAGCAGCCTAGCCCTGTCCCCCACGGGCGAGCAGTACTTC,CASSLALSPTGEQYF
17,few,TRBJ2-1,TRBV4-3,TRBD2,TGCGCCAGCAGCCACCGATTACTAGCGGGAGACAGGAATGAGCAGTTCTTC,CASSHRLLAGDRNEQFF
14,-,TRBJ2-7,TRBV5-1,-,TGCGCCAGCAGCTTGGAAGGCAGTTCCTACGAGCAGTACTTC,CASSLEGSSYEQYF
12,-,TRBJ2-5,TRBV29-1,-,TGCAGCGTTGAAGGGGCCCTCGAGACCCAGTACTTC,CSVEGALETQYF
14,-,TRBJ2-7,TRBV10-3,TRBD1,TGTGCCATCAGTCCAGACAGGGTCTCCTACGAGCAGTACTTC,CAISPDRVSYEQYF
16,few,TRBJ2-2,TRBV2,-,TGTGCCAGCAGTGCAGGGCAAGGGTGGAACACCGGGGAGCTGTTTTTT,CASSAGQGWNTGELFF
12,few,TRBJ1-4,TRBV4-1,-,TGCGCCAGCAGCCAAGATCCCGGGAAACTGTTTTTT,CASSQDPGKLFF
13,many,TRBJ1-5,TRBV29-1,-,TGCAGCGTTGAATTCGGGGGAAATCAGCCCCAGCATTTT,CSVEFGGNQPQHF
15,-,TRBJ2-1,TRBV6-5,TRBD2,TGTGCCAGCAGTCCCGGCGGGGGATGGGGAAATGAGCAGTTCTTC,CASSPGGGWGNEQFF
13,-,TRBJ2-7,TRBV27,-,TGTGCCAGCAGTTTACTTAGGGGAAACGAGCAGTACTTC,CASSLLRGNEQYF
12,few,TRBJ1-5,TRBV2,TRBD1,TGTGCCAGTGACAGGGTAGGACAGCCCCAGCATTTT,CASDRVGQPQHF
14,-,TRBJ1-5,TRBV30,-,TGTGCCTGGAGTGGGGTACTGGCAAATCAGCCCCAGCATTTT,CAWSGVLANQPQHF
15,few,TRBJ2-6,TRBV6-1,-,TGTGCCAGCAGTGGACACAACTCTGTGGCCAACGTCCTGACTTTC,CASSGHNSVANVLTF
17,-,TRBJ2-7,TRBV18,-,TGTGCCAGCTCACGGACCCTTCTGGGACCTTCTAAATACGAGCAGTACTTC,CASSRTLLGPSKYEQYF
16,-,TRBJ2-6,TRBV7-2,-,TGTGCCAGCAGCTTTAACGGGGTCTCTGGGGCCAACGTCCTGACTTTC,CASSFNGVSGANVLTF
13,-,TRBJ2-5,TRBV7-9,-,TGTGCCAGCAGCTTGGGGGTGAGAGAGACCCAGTACTTC,CASSLGVRETQYF
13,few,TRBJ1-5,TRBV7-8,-,TGTGCCAGCAGCCCAGACGGAGATCAGCCCCAGCATTTT,CASSPDGDQPQHF
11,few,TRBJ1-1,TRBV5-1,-,TGCGCCAGCAGCATGGGGTATGAAGCTTTCTTT,CASSMGYEAFF
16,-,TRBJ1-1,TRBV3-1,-,TGTGCCAGCAGCCAAGCAGGGAAACCTCAAAGCACTGAAGCTTTCTTT,CASSQAGKPQSTEAFF
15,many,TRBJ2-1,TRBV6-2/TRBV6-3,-,TGTGCCAGCAGTACCCCTCTGGTGTTCTACAATGAGCAGTTCTTC,CASSTPLVFYNEQFF
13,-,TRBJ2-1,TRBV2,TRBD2,TGTGCCAGCCAGACTAGCGGGAGGGATGAGCAGTTCTTC,CASQTSGRDEQFF
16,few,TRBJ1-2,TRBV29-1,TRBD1,TGCAGCGTTGAAGATCGCTCCGGACAGGGCTCGAGAGGCTACACCTTC,CSVEDRSGQGSRGYTF
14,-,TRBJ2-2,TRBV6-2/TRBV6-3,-,TGTGCCAGCAGTTGGGAGTTTAACACCGGGGAGCTGTTTTTT,CASSWEFNTGELFF
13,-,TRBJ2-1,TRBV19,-,TGTGCCAGTAGTTCGCTACGAGTGGGTGAGCAGTTCTTC,CASSSLRVGEQFF
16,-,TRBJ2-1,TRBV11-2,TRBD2,TGTGCCAGCAGCTCTAGGGGGACTAGGCCATACAATGAGCAGTTCTTC,CASSSRGTRPYNEQFF
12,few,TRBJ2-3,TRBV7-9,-,TGTGCCAGCACCAAACGGACAGATACGCAGTATTTT,CASTKRTDTQYF
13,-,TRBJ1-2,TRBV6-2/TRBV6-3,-,TGTGCCAGCAGTTACTCGCAGATCTATGGCTACACCTTC,CASSYSQIYGYTF
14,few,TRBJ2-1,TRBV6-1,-,TGTGCCAGCAGTGAATGGTCTACGTACAATGAGCAGTTCTTC,CASSEWSTYNEQFF